This TCR beta chain was recorded in a study of sequential checkpoint blockade in melanoma. Only in-frame clones appear in the TCRdb table, and some are missing; sequencing was by immunoSEQ multiplex PCR. The repertoire includes about 40,000 clones, 70% to 90% of them detected once, and around 12% sits in the top ten. The CDR3 is 15 amino acids. The germline V gene has CDR1 WSHSY and CDR2 SAAADI. V lost 6 bases and J lost 1, with 13 bases in between. Treatment meaning: randomized to nivolumab then ipilimumab (arm A) or the reverse (arm B). None of the patients previously received DNA-damaging chemotherapy. Sorted cells were live CD3+CD8+, lacking CD19 and CD56, from PBMCs.

The sequence derives from a human donor with melanoma. The rearrangement links TRBV10-2 to TRBJ2-1, with D hard to call. The sample was CD8+ T cells sorted from blood (inferred from file names), taken from a patient given nivolumab and ipilimumab in sequence. The CDR3 DNA sequence: TGCGCCAGCAGCCCGGAAGGCGGTTCCTACAATGAGCAGTTCTTC. This translates into CASSPEGGSYNEQFF.